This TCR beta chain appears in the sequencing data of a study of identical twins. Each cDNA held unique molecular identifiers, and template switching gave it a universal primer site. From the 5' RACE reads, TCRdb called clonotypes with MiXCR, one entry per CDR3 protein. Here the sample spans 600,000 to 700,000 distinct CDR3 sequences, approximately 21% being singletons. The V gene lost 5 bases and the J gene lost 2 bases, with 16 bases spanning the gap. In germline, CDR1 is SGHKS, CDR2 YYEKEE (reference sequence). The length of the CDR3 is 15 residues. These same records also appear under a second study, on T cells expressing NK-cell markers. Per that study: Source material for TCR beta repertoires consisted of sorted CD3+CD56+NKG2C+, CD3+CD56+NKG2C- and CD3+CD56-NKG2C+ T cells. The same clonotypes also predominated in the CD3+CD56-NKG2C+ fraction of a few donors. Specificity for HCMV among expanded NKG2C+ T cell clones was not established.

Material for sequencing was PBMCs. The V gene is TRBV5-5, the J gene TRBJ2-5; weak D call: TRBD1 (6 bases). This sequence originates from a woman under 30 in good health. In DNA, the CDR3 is TGTGCCAGCAGTCCTTTGGGGGACACACAAGAGACCCAGTACTTC. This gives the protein CASSPLGDTQETQYF.